Shown below are 21 T cell receptor beta chains from a single sample sequenced in a study of CD8 T cells in ankylosing spondylitis. TCRdb recomputed calls from the 5' RACE reads with MiXCR, one row per CDR3 protein. The top ten hold around 21% of the sample, which has about 33,000 distinct CDR3 sequences, approximately 11% seen once. Sequencing was performed on synovial fluid, either unsorted or a sorted T cell fraction (not recorded which). The receptors were sampled from a male donor with ankylosing spondylitis.

The chain is built from TRBV15 and TRBJ2-1; 13 nucleotides line up with TRBD2. The V segment lost 1 base and the J segment 8 bases; nucleotides outside the gene matches: 5. CDR3 length equals 16 residues. The germline V gene encodes CDR1 LNHNV and CDR2 YYDKDF (reference sequence). CDR3 residues: CATSRARTSGSHEQFF. CDR3 sequence (DNA): TGTGCCACCAGCAGAGCCCGGACTAGCGGGAGTCATGAGCAGTTCTTC.

The sample holds many counts of this clonotype. The CDR3: CASSFGGYNEQFF. The CDR3 DNA sequence: TGTGCCAGCAGCTTCGGAGGCTACAATGAGCAGTTCTTC. The chain couples TRBV7-2 to TRBJ2-1, with a possible D match to TRBD2 (5 bases). The CDR3 is made up of 13 amino acids. V was shortened by 3 bases and J by 3 bases, with 6 bases between the two germline ends. Looked up from germline, CDR1 is SGHTA and CDR2 is FQGNSA.

This clonotype was detected only a few times. The gene calls are TRBV12-3 or TRBV12-4 and TRBJ2-4; the D gene is possibly TRBD1 (5 bases). V lost 4 bases and J lost 3, with 13 bases in between. The CDR3 runs to 15 residues. As DNA, the CDR3 is TGTGCCAGCAGTTCCCAGGTCACAGGCAAAAACATTCAGTACTTC. It encodes CASSSQVTGKNIQYF.

This clonotype has a count of ten or more. This chain uses TRBV7-9 with TRBJ2-1, with D possibly being TRBD1 or TRBD2 (5 bases each). Germline values: CDR1 SEHNR, CDR2 FQNEAQ (reference sequence). V gave up 5 bases and J gave up 2 bases, with 16 bases separating them. This CDR3 has 16 residues. CDR3 protein: CASSAGTIAAYNEQFF. Here the CDR3 DNA reads TGTGCCAGCAGCGCCGGGACGATCGCGGCCTACAATGAGCAGTTCTTC.

This clonotype has ten or more counts. The chain is built from TRBV9 and TRBJ2-7, with D possibly TRBD2 on 5 matching bases. Germline V gene sequence: CDR1 SGDLS, CDR2 YYNGEE. The CDR3 is 13 residues long. Trimming removed 0 bases at V and 6 bases at J, with 10 bases between. The DNA of the CDR3 is TGTGCCAGCAGCGTAGGCAGAGGGTTCGAGCAGTACTTC. This encodes CASSVGRGFEQYF. Using reference TRBV9 and TRBJ2-7 for the parts outside the CDR3, the full variable domain is DSGVTQTPKHLITATGQRVTLRCSPRSGDLSVYWYQQSLDQGLQFLIQYYNGEERAKGNILERFSAQQFPDLHSELNLSSLELGDSALYFCASSVGRGFEQYFGPGTRLTVT.

The chain joins TRBV7-9 to TRBJ2-7; D unclear. From germline, CDR1 is SEHNR and CDR2 FQNEAQ (reference sequence). CDR3 size: 14 residues. Trimming removed 5 bases from V and 2 bases from J, with 13 bases in between. CDR3 nucleotide sequence: TGTGCCAGCAGCCTCCGGACGCCGCCCTACGAGCAGTACTTC. It specifies CASSLRTPPYEQYF.

V and J are TRBV27 and TRBJ2-1, with TRBD2 matching over 8 bases. The germline gives CDR1 MNHEY, CDR2 SMNVEV (reference sequence). The CDR3 runs 14 residues. Unmatched junction bases numbered 4, after V lost 3 bases and J lost 6 bases. The CDR3 DNA sequence: TGTGCCAGCAGTTTCGGGAGGGCGTCCAATGAGCAGTTCTTC. Protein: CASSFGRASNEQFF.

The gene calls are TRBV5-1 and TRBJ2-2, with 7 bases aligning to TRBD2. There are 13 residues in the CDR3. V gave up 4 bases and J gave up 6 bases; unmatched junction bases: 3. Germline assignment: CDR1 SGHRS and CDR2 YFSETQ. In DNA form, the CDR3 reads TGCGCCAGCAGCCCTGCGGGGGCCGGGGAGCTGTTTTTT. Translating it yields CASSPAGAGELFF.

This clonotype has just one count. The chain employs TRBV4-3 and TRBJ1-2; no reliable D call. CDR3 length: 13 amino acids. Deletions cut 5 bases from V and 7 bases from J, with 14 bases between. From germline, CDR1 is LGHNA and CDR2 YSLEER. For the CDR3, the DNA is TGCGCCAGCAGCAACGGTATTCTAGGTGGCTACACCTTC. It specifies CASSNGILGGYTF.

This clonotype was seen many times. The genes are TRBV3-1 and TRBJ2-7, with a tentative D call TRBD2 (5 bases). CDR3 length: 16 residues. Germline loops: CDR1 LGHDT, CDR2 YNNKEL (reference sequence). V lost 0 bases and J 0 bases, leaving 12 bases between the germline ends. CDR3 amino acids: CASSQDLPGSSYEQYF. The CDR3 DNA reads as TGTGCCAGCAGCCAAGATCTACCGGGGAGCTCCTACGAGCAGTACTTC.

This clonotype occurred many times. The chain is built from TRBV6-1 and TRBJ1-5, with a tentative D call TRBD1 (5 bases). The CDR3 length is 15 residues. Trimming took 2 bases from V and 6 from J, leaving 14 bases between them. Germline assignment: CDR1 MNHNS and CDR2 SASEGT. The CDR3 DNA follows: TGTGCCAGCAGTGAACTGGGACGGGTTGGTCAGCCCCAGCATTTT. It encodes CASSELGRVGQPQHF.

The table lists this clonotype with a few counts. The chain has TRBV2 and TRBJ2-1; TRBD2 matches at 9 bases. V shed 6 bases and J 3 bases; nucleotides not matched to a gene: 9. The CDR3 has 16 amino acids. Looked up from germline, CDR1 is SNHLY and CDR2 is FYNNEI. CDR3 DNA: TGTGCCAGCAGCCGAATCGGGACTAGCAGCTACAATGAGCAGTTCTTC. It translates to CASSRIGTSSYNEQFF.

The V and J genes are TRBV11-2 and TRBJ2-7, with TRBD2 matching 10 bases. Per the germline V gene, CDR1 is SGHAT and CDR2 is FQNNGV. The CDR3 runs to 15 residues. V trimming: 4 bases; J trimming: 5 bases; junction bases outside the gene matches: 8. CDR3 in amino acids: CASSSLSGRAHEQYF. CDR3 sequence (DNA): TGTGCCAGCAGCTCATTAAGCGGGAGGGCTCACGAGCAGTACTTC. Full variable domain (missing parts from reference TRBV11-2 and TRBJ2-7): EAGVAQSPRYKIIEKRQSVAFWCNPISGHATLYWYQQILGQGPKLLIQFQNNGVVDDSQLPKDRFSAERLKGVDSTLKIQPAKLEDSAVYLCASSSLSGRAHEQYFGPGTRLTVT.

The chain employs TRBV18 and TRBJ2-5; D gene unclear. CDR3 length equals 13 residues. Per the germline V gene, CDR1 is KGHSH and CDR2 is LQKENI. V lost 8 bases, J lost 3 bases, and 13 bases lay in between. The CDR3 DNA reads as TGTGCCAGCGCCCTCGGGCGGAAAGAGACCCAGTACTTC. This translates into CASALGRKETQYF.

V usage is TRBV7-2 and J usage is TRBJ2-2, with D possibly called TRBD1 or TRBD2 (5 bases each). This CDR3 is built from 16 residues. Germline CDR1 reads SGHTA; CDR2 reads FQGNSA. V was trimmed by 1 base and J by 0 bases, leaving 9 bases between them. CDR3 DNA: TGTGCCAGCAGCTTAGTTCGGGGCACGAACACCGGGGAGCTGTTTTTT. This encodes CASSLVRGTNTGELFF.

This clonotype was counted many times. The chain carries TRBV9 and TRBJ1-2; D gene ambiguous. The CDR3 length is 13 residues. Trimming left V 2 bases short and J 6 bases short, with 11 bases between. Germline V gene data show CDR1 as SGDLS and CDR2 as YYNGEE. The CDR3 coding sequence is TGTGCCAGCAGCGTTGCCCAGAACCATGGCTACACCTTC. This translates into CASSVAQNHGYTF.

The V call is TRBV5-6, the J call TRBJ2-7; possibly TRBD2 for D (5 bases). Trimming removed 7 bases from V and 4 bases from J, with 21 bases in between. Germline loops: CDR1 SGHDT, CDR2 YYEEEE. The CDR3 spans 15 residues. CDR3 bases: TGTGCCAGCCGGGCCTCCCAGCGGTCTCCTTACGAGCAGTACTTC. Its protein is CASRASQRSPYEQYF.

The chain employs TRBV5-6 and TRBJ2-5; 7 bases agree with TRBD1. Germline lookup yields CDR1 SGHDT and CDR2 YYEEEE. This CDR3 is built from 15 residues. The V gene end was trimmed by 4 bases and the J gene end by 2 bases; junction bases not matched to a gene: 8. The DNA of the CDR3 is TGTGCCAGCAGCGCGCTGCTGGACAGGCAAGAGACCCAGTACTTC. Its protein product is CASSALLDRQETQYF.

This clonotype was seen more than once but under ten times. The chain links TRBV20-1 to TRBJ1-2; no reliable D call. CDR1 and CDR2 from the germline V gene are DFQATT and SNEGSKA (reference sequence). V was trimmed by 6 bases and J by 3 bases, leaving 17 bases between them. This CDR3 spans 14 amino acids. The CDR3 sequence: CSAHRDKVDYGYTF. In DNA form, the CDR3 reads TGCAGTGCCCATAGAGACAAGGTTGACTATGGCTACACCTTC.

This sequence joins TRBV4-3 and TRBJ2-1; weak D call: TRBD2 (5 bases). The length of the CDR3 is 16 residues. Germline loops: CDR1 LGHNA, CDR2 YSLEER. Trimming took 0 bases from V and 4 from J, leaving 13 bases between them. This chain's CDR3 is CASSQDGRSGYNEQFF. The CDR3, as DNA: TGCGCCAGCAGCCAAGATGGGCGCAGCGGTTACAATGAGCAGTTCTTC.

This clonotype has ten or more counts. The chain uses TRBV5-4 and TRBJ2-5; 7 bases are shared with TRBD2. Per germline, CDR1 SGHNT and CDR2 YYREEE (reference sequence). The CDR3 has 15 amino acids. Trimming took 4 bases from V and 5 from J; bases not matched to a gene: 11. The chain's CDR3 is CASSRQGGIGETQYF. CDR3 bases: TGTGCCAGCAGCCGCCAGGGAGGGATTGGGGAGACCCAGTACTTC.